This T cell receptor beta chain was retrieved from a study of T cell responses to AZD1222 COVID-19 vaccine. Study results and limitations: Epitopes outside B.1.351 and B.1.1.7 mutated regions reportedly drew nearly half of spike TCRs.

This CDR3 has 13 amino acids. From germline, CDR1 is MDHEN and CDR2 SYDVKM. Losses at the gene ends were 6 bases for V and 8 bases for J; bases not matched to a gene: 6. Data came from immunoSEQ multiplex PCR; TCRdb stores just in-frame clones and leaves some out. The sample includes 50,000 or so clones, 70% to 80% of them seen just once. This clone came up once. Antigen unknown. The clonotype comes from an adult who received the AZD1222 COVID-19 vaccine. V usage is TRBV28 and J usage is TRBJ1-4; 7 positions match TRBD1. This specimen consisted of peripheral blood, obtained 28 days after the second AZD1222 dose. CDR3 sequence reads: CASRTGVWEKLFF. The DNA for the CDR3 is TGTGCCAGCAGAACAGGGGTCTGGGAAAAACTGTTTTTT.